This T cell receptor beta chain was recorded in a study of early T cells in non-severe SARS-CoV-2 infection (dated by TCRdb to about 2021). As for the study more broadly: TCR sequencing used bulk RNA from unsorted whole blood, so alpha and beta chains could not be paired. What the research found in general, with its limitations: VDJdb matching was skewed toward anti-spike CD8 responses and likely underestimated virus-specific expansions, missing private and CD4 specificities.

Points on this clonotype: This receptor's antigen is unknown. Per-nucleotide qualities are absent, and no much larger clonotype sits a single base away.

Receptors were amplified or captured by 5' RACE. The sample was run on a NextSeq 500. To correct for sequencing error and PCR bias, the TCR library protocol tagged individual cDNA molecules with unique molecular identifiers. TCR alpha and beta chains were both sequenced, and the abundances of alpha and beta sequences in each sample were closely correlated with each other. The authors processed their data as follows. Decombinator V4 was used to annotate the V gene, J gene and CDR3 of the TCR sequences. TCRs were defined as expanded if a significant change between any two time points was detected under a Poisson model with p below 0.0001. TCR abundances were normalised to the total number of TCRs sequenced per sample and were expressed as counts per million. A search of VDJdb, accessed on 1 November 2021, was run for TCRs annotated to CMV, EBV and SARS-CoV-2, with TCRs annotated for multiple antigens excluded. TCRdb took the public reads, trimmed them with fastp at Q25, ran MiXCR for clone calling and kept in-frame beta chains. Entries are consolidated by CDR3 protein sequence, retaining the most common genes and DNA. For this entry, the V and J calls and clone size follow TCRdb and not the study's own pipeline. The sample profile shows tens of thousands of distinct CDR3 sequences; 6.3% of them were found once. The top ten clonotypes cover about 5.5% of the sample.

A case-control design nested within a healthcare worker cohort in London, UK, was used, with weekly nasopharyngeal swab PCR tests and blood sampling performed. Healthcare workers were recruited between 23 and 31 March 2020, during the week of the UK lockdown, and were followed weekly for up to about 15 weeks. Source material: whole blood. The origin of this receptor is an adult who was a healthcare worker with PCR-confirmed SARS-CoV-2 infection or an uninfected control (not recorded which).

The nucleotide sequence reads as follows: TGCGCCAGCAGGCAGGACGCCAACACTGAAGCTTTCTTT. The encoded protein is CASRQDANTEAFF. The sequence links TRBV5-1 to TRBJ1-1; confidence is insufficient to name the D gene. The CDR3 holds 13 amino acids from the cysteine to the phenylalanine. Here the CDR3 DNA is all that survives: 39 bases in frame from base 1. V is pared back by 5 bases and J by 2 bases, with 10 bases lying between the germline termini. The germline V gene supplies CDR1 SGHRS and CDR2 YFSETQ.